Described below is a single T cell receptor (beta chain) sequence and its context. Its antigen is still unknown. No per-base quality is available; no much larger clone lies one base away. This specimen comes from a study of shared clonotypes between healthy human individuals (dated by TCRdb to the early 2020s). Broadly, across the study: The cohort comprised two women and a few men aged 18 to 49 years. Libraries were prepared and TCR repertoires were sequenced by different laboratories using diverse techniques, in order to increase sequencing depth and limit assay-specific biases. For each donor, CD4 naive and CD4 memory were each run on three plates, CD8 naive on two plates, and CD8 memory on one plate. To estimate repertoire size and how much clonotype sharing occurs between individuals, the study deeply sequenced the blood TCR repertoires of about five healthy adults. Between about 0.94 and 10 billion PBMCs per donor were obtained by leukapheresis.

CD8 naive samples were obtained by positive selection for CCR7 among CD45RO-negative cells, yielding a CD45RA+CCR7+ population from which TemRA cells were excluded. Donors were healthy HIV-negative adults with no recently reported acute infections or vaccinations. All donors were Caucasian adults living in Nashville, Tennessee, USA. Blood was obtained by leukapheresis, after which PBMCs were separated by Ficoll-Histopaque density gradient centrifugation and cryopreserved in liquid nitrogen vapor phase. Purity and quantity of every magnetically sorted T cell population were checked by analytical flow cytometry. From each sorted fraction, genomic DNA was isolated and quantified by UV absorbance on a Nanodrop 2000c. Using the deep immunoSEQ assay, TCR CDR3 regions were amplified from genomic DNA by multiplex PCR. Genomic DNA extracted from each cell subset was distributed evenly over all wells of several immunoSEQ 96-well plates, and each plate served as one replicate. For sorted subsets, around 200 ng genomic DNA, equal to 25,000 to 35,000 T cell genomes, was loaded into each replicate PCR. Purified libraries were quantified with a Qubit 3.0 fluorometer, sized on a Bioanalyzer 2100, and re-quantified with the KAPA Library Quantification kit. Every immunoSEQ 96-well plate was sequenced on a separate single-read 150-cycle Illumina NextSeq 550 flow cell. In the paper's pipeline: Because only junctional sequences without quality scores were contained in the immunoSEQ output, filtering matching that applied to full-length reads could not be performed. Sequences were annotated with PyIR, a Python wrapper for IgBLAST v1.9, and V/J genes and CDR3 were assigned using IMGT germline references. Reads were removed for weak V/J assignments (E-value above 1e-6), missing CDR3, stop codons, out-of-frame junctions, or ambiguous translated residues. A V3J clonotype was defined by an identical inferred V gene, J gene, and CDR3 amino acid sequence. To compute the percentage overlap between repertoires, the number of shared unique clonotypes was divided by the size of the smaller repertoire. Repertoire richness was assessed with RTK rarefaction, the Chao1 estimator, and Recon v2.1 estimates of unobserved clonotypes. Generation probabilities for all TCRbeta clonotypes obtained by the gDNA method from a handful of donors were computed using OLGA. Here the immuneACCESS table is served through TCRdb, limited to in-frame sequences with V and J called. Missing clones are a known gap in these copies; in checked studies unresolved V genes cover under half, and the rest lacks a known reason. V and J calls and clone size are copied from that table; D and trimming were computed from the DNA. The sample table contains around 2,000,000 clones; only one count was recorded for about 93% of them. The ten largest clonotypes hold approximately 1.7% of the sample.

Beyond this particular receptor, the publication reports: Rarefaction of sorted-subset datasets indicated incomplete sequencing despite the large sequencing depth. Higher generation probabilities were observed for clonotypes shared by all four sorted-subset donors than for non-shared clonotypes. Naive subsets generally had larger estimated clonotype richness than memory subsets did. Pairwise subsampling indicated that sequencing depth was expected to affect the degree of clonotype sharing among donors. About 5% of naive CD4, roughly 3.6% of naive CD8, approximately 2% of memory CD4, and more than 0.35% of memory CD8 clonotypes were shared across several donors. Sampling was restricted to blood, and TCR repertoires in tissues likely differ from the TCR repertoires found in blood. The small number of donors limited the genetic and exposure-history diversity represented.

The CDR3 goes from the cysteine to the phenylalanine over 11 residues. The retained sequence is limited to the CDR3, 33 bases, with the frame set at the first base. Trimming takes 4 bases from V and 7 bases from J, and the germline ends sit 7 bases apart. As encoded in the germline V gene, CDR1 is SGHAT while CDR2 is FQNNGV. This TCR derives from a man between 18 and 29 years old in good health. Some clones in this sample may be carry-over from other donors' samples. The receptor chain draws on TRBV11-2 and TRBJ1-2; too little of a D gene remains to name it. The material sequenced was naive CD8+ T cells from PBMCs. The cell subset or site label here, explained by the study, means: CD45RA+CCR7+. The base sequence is TGTGCCAGCAGCTGGACGGGTGGCTACACCTTC. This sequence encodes CASSWTGGYTF.